This is a list of T cell receptor beta chains from one sample in a study of blood T cells in healthy people across ages. MiXCR was run by TCRdb on the 5' RACE reads, yielding one entry per CDR3 protein. In the table there are about 730,000 distinct CDR3 sequences, roughly 45% of which are singletons. The sample consisted of blood. The receptor set was obtained from a woman between 55 and 75 years old in good health. The CDR3 runs from the conserved cysteine through the conserved F or W. Each record gives: clone size, J gene, V gene, D gene, CDR3 DNA, CDR3 protein. A D gene is named only where the DNA matches it firmly. Rows give clone size only sometimes, using once, few, many, or a class for an expanded clone.

>once|TRBJ2-7|TRBV7-9|TRBD1
TGTGTCAGCAGCCTACAGGGGGAACTTTCCTACGAGCAGTACTTC
CVSSLQGELSYEQYF
>-|TRBJ2-7|TRBV6-2/TRBV6-3|-
TGTGCCAGCAGTTTACCGTTCAGTGAGCAGTACTTC
CASSLPFSEQYF
>few|TRBJ1-2|TRBV7-9|-
TGTGCCAGCAGCTTAGGCGGGCAGGGCGTTAACTATGGCTACACCTTC
CASSLGGQGVNYGYTF
>many|TRBJ2-6|TRBV29-1|TRBD1
TGCAGCGTTATGGACAGGGGGCTTGGGGCCAACGTCCTGACTTTC
CSVMDRGLGANVLTF
>-|TRBJ2-7|TRBV21-1|-
TGTGCCAGCAGTTGGGGTAGCGGGAGGGCCGACCCCGAGCAGTACTTC
CASSWGSGRADPEQYF
>few|TRBJ1-1|TRBV10-3|-
TGTGCCATCAGTGAAACAGGCGATACTGAAGCTTTCTTT
CAISETGDTEAFF
>few|TRBJ2-5|TRBV5-1|TRBD1
TGCGCCAGCAGCTTGGGTACCGCGACAGGGGGAAGAGAGACCCAGTACTTC
CASSLGTATGGRETQYF
>many|TRBJ2-4|TRBV29-1|-
TGCAGCGTTGAGGTCGGGATAGCCAAAAACATTCAGTACTTC
CSVEVGIAKNIQYF
>-|TRBJ1-2|TRBV6-2/TRBV6-3|TRBD1
TGTGCCAGCCTCAGCTCGGCGGCGGGACAGCTCTATGGCTACACCTTC
CASLSSAAGQLYGYTF
>few|TRBJ1-2|TRBV20-1|-
TGCAGTGCCCCCTTGCCGGGGAACTATGGCTACACCTTC
CSAPLPGNYGYTF
>once|TRBJ2-5|TRBV7-2|TRBD2
TGTGCCAGCAGCTTACGACGGGGGGGCGAATCGACCCAGTACTTC
CASSLRRGGESTQYF
>-|TRBJ2-2|TRBV11-2|-
TGTGCCAGCAGCTTACGGGACCCAGGAACCGCCGGGGAGCTGTTTTTT
CASSLRDPGTAGELFF
>-|TRBJ2-3|TRBV20-1|-
TGCAGTGCTAGAGTCCCCCTAGTAGATACGCAGTATTTT
CSARVPLVDTQYF
>-|TRBJ2-7|TRBV6-2/TRBV6-3|-
TGTGCCAGCAATCTACGCGGGACCGTACTCCCGTACGAGCAGTACTTC
CASNLRGTVLPYEQYF
>-|TRBJ2-3|TRBV4-2|-
TGTGCCAGCAGCCAAGATTTCATATCCACAGATACGCAGTATTTT
CASSQDFISTDTQYF
>-|TRBJ2-3|TRBV28|-
TGTGCCAGCAGCCTAGGGAGACAGTCAGATACGCAGTATTTT
CASSLGRQSDTQYF
>-|TRBJ1-5|TRBV27|-
TGTGCCAGCAGTGAAGTTCAGGTCAATCAGCCCCAGCATTTT
CASSEVQVNQPQHF
>-|TRBJ2-7|TRBV20-1|-
TGCAGTGCCATACGCGGGACAGCCAAGGGCGAGCAGTACTTC
CSAIRGTAKGEQYF
>-|TRBJ2-5|TRBV6-2/TRBV6-3|-
TGTGCCAGCAGCCCAGAGGACGGGCGCGGTGCCTACCAAGAGACCCAGTACTTC
CASSPEDGRGAYQETQYF
>many|TRBJ2-5|TRBV12-3/TRBV12-4|TRBD1
TGTGCCAGCAGTTTACCCGGACAGGGGGCCTTCTCCCAGTACTTC
CASSLPGQGAFSQYF
>few|TRBJ2-1|TRBV10-3|TRBD1
TGTGCCATCAGCGCCCAGGAGGGACAGGGGTATCGGCAGTTCTTC
CAISAQEGQGYRQFF
>few|TRBJ2-5|TRBV12-3/TRBV12-4|-
TGTGCCAGCAGCCAGGGACTGGCATTACAAGAGACCCAGTACTTC
CASSQGLALQETQYF
>-|TRBJ2-1|TRBV28|-
TGTGCCAGCAGTTTTTCGGTGGAGGTTATGGACAATGAGCAGTTCTTC
CASSFSVEVMDNEQFF
>few|TRBJ2-3|TRBV20-1|-
TGCAGTGGCGCCTCCGACCTGGGCACAGATACGCAGTATTTT
CSGASDLGTDTQYF
>-|TRBJ1-4|TRBV5-1|-
TGCGTCAGCAGCTCCCAAGGCCCTTGTGAAAAACTGTTTTTT
CVSSSQGPCEKLFF
>few|TRBJ2-5|TRBV6-5|TRBD2
TGTGCCAGCACCCTAGCGGGAGGGCCTGAGACCCAGTACTTC
CASTLAGGPETQYF
>-|TRBJ1-3|TRBV2|TRBD1
TGTGCCAGCAGGACAGGGACAGGGAGACCGGGAAACACCATATATTTT
CASRTGTGRPGNTIYF
>-|TRBJ1-1|TRBV2|-
TGTGCCAGCAGTGAAAGGGGACGGAACACTGAAGCTTTCTTT
CASSERGRNTEAFF
>-|TRBJ2-7|TRBV5-6|TRBD1
TGTGCCAGCAGCTTGGGGGACAGGGTCGGAAACTACGAGCAGTACTTC
CASSLGDRVGNYEQYF
>-|TRBJ2-1|TRBV7-9|TRBD1
TGTGCCAGCAGGTCAGGGGGTCAGGCGGGTAATGAGCAGTTCTTC
CASRSGGQAGNEQFF
>once|TRBJ1-2|TRBV6-6|-
TGTGCCAGCAGCGTATTTCCTAGGTCGGATGGCTACACCTTC
CASSVFPRSDGYTF
>-|TRBJ2-3|TRBV7-3|-
TGTGCCAGCAGCTTAAAGGCCAGCACAGATACGCAGTATTTT
CASSLKASTDTQYF
>-|TRBJ1-6|TRBV5-1|-
TGCGCCAGCAGCTTGGATGATGGGCTGCTCCACTTT
CASSLDDGLLHF
>many|TRBJ1-2|TRBV12-3/TRBV12-4|-
TGTGCCAGCAGTTTAGCGGCAGGGCCTGGGTATGGCTACACCTTC
CASSLAAGPGYGYTF
>many|TRBJ2-1|TRBV20-1|TRBD2
TGCAGTGCCGGGGGACTAGCGGGGATCAATGAGCAGTTCTTC
CSAGGLAGINEQFF
>-|TRBJ1-6|TRBV7-9|-
TGTGCCAGCAGCCCCCGCCAAGAGGCGAATTCACCCCCCCACTTT
CASSPRQEANSPPHF
>few|TRBJ2-1|TRBV14|TRBD2
TGTGCCAGCAGCCTTCTCCTGACTAGCGGGTATGAGCAGTTCTTC
CASSLLLTSGYEQFF
>-|TRBJ2-2|TRBV10-3|-
TGTGCCATCAGTGAACATGGGGGGACCGGGGAGCTGTTTTTT
CAISEHGGTGELFF
>-|TRBJ1-2|TRBV18|-
TGTGCCAGCTCACCAATAGCCGGGGGCGGAGAAGGCTACACCTTC
CASSPIAGGGEGYTF
>-|TRBJ2-7|TRBV10-3|-
TGTGCCATCAGCAAGGGGATGGCGGGGAAACCAAGCTCCCACGAGCAGTACTTC
CAISKGMAGKPSSHEQYF
>-|TRBJ1-2|TRBV6-6|-
TGTGCCAGCAGTCGTCAGGGTGTGCATGGGGGCTACACCTTC
CASSRQGVHGGYTF
>-|TRBJ1-2|TRBV24-1|TRBD1
TGTGCCACCAGTGATCCGACAGGGGGCGCGGAAGGCTACACCTTC
CATSDPTGGAEGYTF
>-|TRBJ2-7|TRBV29-1|TRBD2
TGCAGCACCCGGACTAGCTACGAGCAGTACTTC
CSTRTSYEQYF